Following are 27 T cell receptor beta chains from one sample sequenced in a study of CD8 T cells in ankylosing spondylitis. TCRdb redid the calling of the 5' RACE reads with MiXCR, one entry per CDR3 protein. This table has more than 300,000 distinct CDR3 sequences, 11% appearing once. Sequenced input: blood, either unsorted or a sorted T cell fraction (not recorded which). All receptors derive from a female donor with ankylosing spondylitis or in good health (not recorded which).

This clonotype appeared many times. This chain joins TRBV5-1 and TRBJ2-3, with a tentative D call TRBD1 (7 bases). The V end was cut by 3 bases, the J end by 2 bases, with 13 bases between. The CDR3 is 15 amino acids. Germline loops: CDR1 SGHRS, CDR2 YFSETQ. The CDR3 DNA follows: TGCGCCAGCAGCTCCGGCGGGACAGTCACAGATACGCAGTATTTT. Translation gives CASSSGGTVTDTQYF. The variable domain in full, completed from reference TRBV5-1 and TRBJ2-3, reads KAGVTQTPRYLIKTRGQQVTLSCSPISGHRSVSWYQQTPGQGLQFLFEYFSETQRNKGNFPGRFSGRQFSNSRSEMNVSTLELGDSALYLCASSSGGTVTDTQYFGPGTRLTVL.

This clonotype was counted ten times or more. The rearrangement joins TRBV4-3 to TRBJ2-1, with 7 bases identical to TRBD2. Germline lookup yields CDR1 LGHNA and CDR2 YSLEER. This CDR3 contains 18 residues. V lost 0 bases to trimming and J lost 5 bases; unmatched junction nucleotides: 13. The CDR3 sequence: CASSQDMAGGSIHNEQFF. The CDR3 nucleotides read TGCGCCAGCAGCCAAGATATGGCGGGCGGGAGTATCCACAATGAGCAGTTCTTC.

This clonotype was counted many times. This chain joins TRBV29-1 and TRBJ2-5; D gene uncertain. The V end lost 5 bases, the J end lost 1 base, and 8 bases lay between the germline ends. Germline CDR1 SQVTM, CDR2 ANQGSEA. The CDR3 is 12 residues long. In DNA, the CDR3 is TGCAGCGTTCACACAGCCCAAGAGACCCAGTACTTC. Protein product: CSVHTAQETQYF.

This clonotype was counted a few times. V is TRBV3-1 and J is TRBJ2-5; no reliable D call. Germline V CDR1 and CDR2: LGHDT, YNNKEL (reference sequence). V was trimmed by 0 bases and J by 0 bases, leaving 14 bases between them. The length of the CDR3 is 17 residues. DNA for the CDR3: TGTGCCAGCAGCCAAGATACGGCGACTCTGTACCAAGAGACCCAGTACTTC. This translates into CASSQDTATLYQETQYF.

This clonotype has ten or more counts. The genes are TRBV20-1 and TRBJ1-3; 7 bases fit TRBD1. The CDR3 has 14 residues. Germline loops: CDR1 DFQATT, CDR2 SNEGSKA (reference sequence). Trimming at V came to 8 bases and at J to 1 base, leaving 8 bases not matched to a gene. CDR3 sequence (DNA): TGCAGTATACCGGGACAGACTTCTGGAAACACCATATATTTT. Its protein is CSIPGQTSGNTIYF.

This clonotype showed up many times. The chain's CDR3 is CAIGAGENTGELFF. CDR3 nucleotides: TGTGCCATCGGGGCGGGTGAGAACACCGGGGAGCTGTTTTTT. The J gene is TRBJ2-2, the V gene TRBV10-3; D might be TRBD1 or TRBD2, each matching 5 bases. The CDR3 consists of 14 residues. Germline V gene data show CDR1 as ENHRY and CDR2 as SYGVKD. V was shortened by 8 bases and J by 1 base, with 11 bases between the two germline ends.

This clonotype showed up many times. The chain links TRBV5-5 to TRBJ2-5, with 9 bases matching TRBD2. Germline CDR1 is SGHKS and CDR2 is YYEKEE (reference sequence). CDR3 length: 14 residues. The J segment lost 4 bases and the V segment lost 2 bases, leaving 3 bases of the junction unmatched. DNA for the CDR3: TGTGCCAGCAGCTTAGCGGGAGGAGGAGAGACCCAGTACTTC. Translated: CASSLAGGGETQYF.

The V and J genes are TRBV12-3 or TRBV12-4 and TRBJ1-1, with D uncertain. The CDR3 totals 13 residues. Deletions cut 1 base from V and 8 bases from J, with 11 bases between. The CDR3: CASSLDGLEEAFF. CDR3 DNA: TGTGCCAGCAGTTTAGATGGGCTCGAAGAAGCTTTCTTT.

This clonotype was counted many times. CDR3 residues: CASSLRSASGGRYTDTQYF. CDR3 DNA: TGTGCCAGCAGCTTACGTTCGGCTAGCGGGGGCCGTTACACAGATACGCAGTATTTT. The rearrangement joins TRBV11-1 to TRBJ2-3; 10 nucleotides agree with TRBD2. J gave up 2 bases and V 2 bases, and 13 bases lay outside the gene matches. CDR1 is SGHAT, CDR2 FQDESV, per germline (reference sequence). This CDR3 contains 19 residues.

In its sample, this clonotype was seen a few times. This chain joins TRBV5-1 and TRBJ2-5; 10 nucleotides match TRBD2. This CDR3 spans 15 amino acids. Looked up from germline, CDR1 is SGHRS and CDR2 is YFSETQ. Unmatched junction bases numbered 9, after V lost 3 bases and J lost 7 bases. CDR3 nucleotides: TGCGCCAGCAGCTCCGGGACTAGCGCCCAGGGGACCCAGTACTTC. It translates to CASSSGTSAQGTQYF.

The sample holds many counts of this clonotype. This sequence joins TRBV20-1 and TRBJ1-2; D possibly corresponds to TRBD1 (5 bases). This CDR3 has 13 amino acids. The germline V gene has CDR1 DFQATT and CDR2 SNEGSKA (reference sequence). Between the trimmed V and J ends, which lost 1 base and 5 bases, there was a span of 11 bases. The CDR3 coding sequence is TGCAGTGCTAGAGGGGGGGAGGGGTATGGCTACACCTTC. It codes for CSARGGEGYGYTF.

The table lists this clonotype with a few counts. CDR3 DNA sequence: TGTGCCTGGACGGGGACAGGCTGGAACACTGAAGCTTTCTTT. Protein: CAWTGTGWNTEAFF. The gene calls are TRBV30 and TRBJ1-1, with 8 bases that match TRBD1. The germline CDR1 and CDR2 sequences are GTSNPN and SVGIG (reference sequence). The junction had 5 bases not matched to a gene; V was cut back by 4 bases and J by 1 base. The CDR3 runs to 14 residues. Full variable domain (remainder filled in from reference TRBV30 and TRBJ1-1): SQTIHQWPATLVQPVGSPLSLECTVEGTSNPNLYWYRQAAGRGLQLLFYSVGIGQISSEVPQNLSASRPQDRQFILSSKKLLLSDSGFYLCAWTGTGWNTEAFFGQGTRLTVV.

This clonotype was seen many times. V usage is TRBV12-3 or TRBV12-4 and J usage is TRBJ1-5; D gene ambiguous. Trimming removed 3 bases from V and 6 bases from J, with 18 bases in between. CDR3 size: 16 residues. The CDR3 here is CASSFGPATTTQPQHF. The DNA of the CDR3 is TGTGCCAGCAGTTTTGGTCCCGCAACGACAACTCAGCCCCAGCATTTT.

This clonotype was observed at least ten times. J is TRBJ2-3 and V is TRBV20-1, with 7 bases that match TRBD2. The CDR3 runs 15 residues. V trimming: 3 bases; J trimming: 3 bases; junction bases outside the gene matches: 9. Germline CDR1 DFQATT, CDR2 SNEGSKA (reference sequence). The CDR3 region has the DNA TGCAGTGCTAGCAGATGGGGCGGGAGTACAGATACGCAGTATTTT. Protein: CSASRWGGSTDTQYF.

This clonotype was picked up many times. V usage is TRBV20-1 and J usage is TRBJ2-7; TRBD2 matches 7 bases. The CDR3 totals 14 residues. The J segment lost 0 bases and the V segment lost 5 bases, leaving 7 bases of the junction unmatched. The germline V gene encodes CDR1 DFQATT and CDR2 SNEGSKA (reference sequence). The DNA of the CDR3 is TGCAGTGCTTACGGGACTACTAGCTCCTACGAGCAGTACTTC. Translating it yields CSAYGTTSSYEQYF.

This clonotype was counted many times. The rearrangement uses TRBV6-2 or TRBV6-3 and TRBJ2-2; D uncertain. Germline V lookup: CDR1 MNHEY, CDR2 SVGEGT. The CDR3 has 11 amino acids. V gave up 2 bases and J gave up 6 bases, with 1 base separating them. The CDR3 sequence: CASSYPGELFF. CDR3 nucleotide sequence: TGTGCCAGCAGTTACCCCGGGGAGCTGTTTTTT.

This clonotype turned up a few times. The rearrangement links TRBV5-1 to TRBJ2-2; TRBD1 matches at 10 bases. This CDR3 region has 15 residues. Germline V CDR1 and CDR2: SGHRS, YFSETQ. V dropped 4 bases and J dropped 6; count of bases not matched to a gene: 6. As DNA, the CDR3 is TGCGCCAGCAGCGTAAAGACAGGGGGCCCCGGGGAGCTGTTTTTT. Protein: CASSVKTGGPGELFF.

This clonotype was observed at least ten times. The chain is built from TRBV4-2 and TRBJ2-1, with D unclear. The CDR3 runs to 14 residues. Germline V gene data show CDR1 as LGHNA and CDR2 as YNFKEQ. Between the trimmed V and J ends, which lost 0 bases and 6 bases, there was a span of 9 bases. CDR3 DNA: TGTGCCAGCAGCCAAGAGGATTGGGGCAATGAGCAGTTCTTC. Translated: CASSQEDWGNEQFF.

This clonotype has more than one count but fewer than ten. This chain uses TRBV5-6 with TRBJ2-7, with TRBD2 as a possible D gene (7 bases). This CDR3 region has 15 residues. The V end lost 0 bases, the J end lost 1 base, and 11 bases lay between the germline ends. Germline assignment: CDR1 SGHDT and CDR2 YYEEEE. The CDR3 DNA is TGTGCCAGCAGCTTGGGGAGGGGGGGATCCTACGAGCAGTACTTC. Its protein product is CASSLGRGGSYEQYF.

This clonotype was picked up a small number of times. This chain links TRBV20-1 with TRBJ1-1, with D perhaps TRBD1 (6 bases). The CDR3 loop spans 15 amino acids. CDR1 and CDR2 from the germline V gene are DFQATT and SNEGSKA (reference sequence). V dropped 0 bases and J dropped 3 bases, with 14 bases sitting between them. This CDR3 is CSAREPTGLDTEAFF. CDR3 nucleotides: TGCAGTGCTAGAGAACCAACAGGGTTGGACACTGAAGCTTTCTTT.

The gene calls are TRBV5-1 and TRBJ2-3; D remains ambiguous. There are 15 residues in the CDR3. V shed 5 bases and J shed 5 bases, with 18 bases lying between them. The germline V gene has CDR1 SGHRS and CDR2 YFSETQ. As DNA, the CDR3 is TGCGCCAGCAGTTCGGCGGTGACCTCCTTAGATACGCAGTATTTT. This gives the protein CASSSAVTSLDTQYF.

The table lists this clonotype with many counts. The chain employs TRBV6-5 and TRBJ2-7, with D hard to call. The V gene lost 2 bases and the J gene lost 4 bases, with 12 bases spanning the gap. CDR3 size: 14 residues. The germline V gene has CDR1 MNHEY and CDR2 SVGAGI. The CDR3 sequence is CASSYLGPPYEQYF. CDR3 nucleotide sequence: TGTGCCAGCAGTTACCTCGGGCCCCCATACGAGCAGTACTTC.

The chain carries TRBV3-1 and TRBJ2-3; D is undetermined. CDR1 is LGHDT and CDR2 is YNNKEL in the germline V gene (reference sequence). Trimming removed 4 bases from V and 0 bases from J, with 11 bases in between. The CDR3 loop spans 15 amino acids. CDR3 bases: TGTGCCAGCAGCCCTTACGGCAGGAGCACAGATACGCAGTATTTT. This encodes CASSPYGRSTDTQYF.

V usage is TRBV20-1 and J usage is TRBJ2-7, with D possibly TRBD2 on 5 matching bases. V dropped 4 bases and J dropped 0 bases, with 13 bases sitting between them. The CDR3 sequence is 14 residues long. CDR1 is DFQATT and CDR2 is SNEGSKA in the germline V gene (reference sequence). CDR3 in DNA: TGCAGTGCTAAAGGAGCGGAGAGCTCCTACGAGCAGTACTTC. This gives the protein CSAKGAESSYEQYF.

This clonotype was detected ten times or more. CDR3 residues: CSSSSSGVGTDTQYF. The CDR3 coding sequence is TGCAGTTCCTCTTCTAGCGGGGTGGGCACAGATACGCAGTATTTT. This sequence joins TRBV20-1 and TRBJ2-3; 9 nucleotides match TRBD2. CDR1 is DFQATT, CDR2 SNEGSKA, per germline (reference sequence). The CDR3 runs to 15 residues. V lost 8 bases, J lost 1 base, and 10 bases stayed unmatched.

This clonotype was recorded at least ten times. V usage is TRBV7-2 and J usage is TRBJ2-3; 8 bases are a match to TRBD1. The trim removed 2 bases at V and 4 bases at J, leaving 2 bases unmatched. The germline gives CDR1 SGHTA, CDR2 FQGNSA. The CDR3 spans 14 residues. In nucleotides, the CDR3 is TGTGCCAGCAGCTTACAGGGGGCAGCAGATACGCAGTATTTT. Protein sequence: CASSLQGAADTQYF.

This clonotype was counted only a few times. The chain joins TRBV5-5 to TRBJ2-7; 7 nucleotides align to TRBD1. This CDR3 is 16 amino acids long. V was pared by 3 bases and J by 3 bases, with 12 bases of the junction left unmatched. In germline, CDR1 is SGHKS, CDR2 YYEKEE (reference sequence). CDR3 protein: CASSYDSDRAFYEQYF. CDR3 sequence (DNA): TGTGCCAGCAGCTACGACTCCGACAGGGCCTTCTACGAGCAGTACTTC.